The T cell receptor beta chain under discussion was sequenced for a study of blood T cells in healthy people across ages. The CDR3 loop spans 16 amino acids. V lost 0 bases and J lost 4; bases outside the gene matches: 6. The V gene's germline CDR1 is LGHNT and CDR2 FRNRAP. Each sample yielded at least 5 micrograms of PBMC total RNA. This clonotype was detected a few times. Its antigen is unknown. Using a J-beta primer mix together with a sample-barcoded 5' primer, a second PCR was run for roughly 7 to 12 cycles. At least 2.5 million CDR3-containing paired-end reads were obtained per sample. A single record per CDR3 protein comes from TCRdb applying MiXCR to the 5' RACE reads. The repertoire holds around 1.5 million distinct CDR3 sequences, with approximately 63% as singletons. Points from the study as a whole: Naive T cell percentage and TCR beta diversity correlated strongly. Older age coincided with a roughly linear decline in TCR beta diversity per million T cells.

The source is a man between 18 and 35 years old in good health. Source material: blood. V gene TRBV12-5 combines with J gene TRBJ2-1; 7 bases fit TRBD2. In nucleotides, the CDR3 is TGTGCTAGTGGTTTGGTAGGTGGGGGGGATTACAATGAGCAGTTCTTC. Its translation: CASGLVGGGDYNEQFF.